This T cell receptor (beta chain) was identified during a study of technical replicates of blood from a few donors. Germline V gives CDR1 SGHNT, CDR2 YENEEA. The CDR3 spans 16 residues. With 2 bases removed from V and 2 bases from J, the gap between germline ends came to 16 bases. TCRdb keeps only in-frame clones here, not all; method: immunoSEQ multiplex PCR. The sample shows more than 90,000 clones, over 90% of them seen only once. The genes are TRBV11-3 and TRBJ2-7; tentative D call: TRBD1 (5 bases). Specimen: T cells isolated from PBMCs. The sequence was collected from a human donor in good health. The CDR3 region is CASSLYSPAGTYEQYF. CDR3 DNA: TGTGCCAGCAGCTTATACTCCCCGGCAGGGACCTACGAGCAGTACTTC.